This T cell receptor beta chain is drawn from a study of blood T cell repertoires in COVID-19. The wider study: Acute-phase and convalescent COVID-19 samples originated in the United States, Italy and Spain.

Germline CDR1 is PRHDT and CDR2 is FYEKMQ (reference sequence). V dropped 3 bases and J dropped 0 bases, with 17 bases sitting between them. The CDR3 has 17 residues. The method was immunoSEQ multiplex PCR; TCRdb's version includes in-frame clones alone and lacks a portion of them. The sample has roughly 230,000 clones, 70% to 90% seen once. Sequenced material: peripheral blood. V gene TRBV13 combines with J gene TRBJ1-1; D is unresolved. The TCR originated in a man aged 35 to 55 with acute or convalescent COVID-19. The CDR3 loop reads CASSFSSIESMNTEAFF. In DNA, the CDR3 is TGTGCCAGCAGCTTTAGCAGTATTGAAAGCATGAACACTGAAGCTTTCTTT.